Each of the 23 T cell receptor beta chains below was sequenced from the same sample in a study of beta chain features in type 1 diabetes. TCRB transcripts that were expressed got sequenced, as all of the isolated RNA had been reverse transcribed. The protocol was immunoSEQ multiplex PCR, while the TCRdb copy is restricted to in-frame clones and leaves out a portion. The data contain about 130,000 clones, 9.2% of them singletons. Specimen: central memory CD4+ T cells from blood. Receptors originate from a man younger than 35 in good health.

The rearrangement links TRBV18 to TRBJ2-1; 11 positions match TRBD1. From germline, CDR1 is KGHSH and CDR2 LQKENI. The CDR3 sequence is 15 residues long. The trim removed 3 bases at V and 7 bases at J, leaving 5 bases unmatched. The CDR3 sequence: CASSPRTGGPNEQFF. The CDR3 DNA sequence: TGTGCCAGCTCACCGCGGACAGGGGGCCCGAATGAGCAGTTCTTC.

This clone occurred a few times. V and J are TRBV5-5 and TRBJ2-2; 7 positions agree with TRBD2. The V segment lost 5 bases and the J segment 5 bases; nucleotides outside the gene matches: 0. The CDR3 extends over 12 amino acids. Germline CDR1 reads SGHKS; CDR2 reads YYEKEE (reference sequence). The CDR3 region has the DNA TGTGCCAGCAGGCGGGGGACCGGGGAGCTGTTTTTT. Protein product: CASRRGTGELFF.

This clone has only a few counts. The CDR3 sequence: CASSPRAGGPVEQFF. For the CDR3, the DNA is TGCGCCAGCAGCCCGCGGGCGGGGGGGCCTGTTGAGCAGTTCTTC. The V gene is TRBV5-1, the J gene TRBJ2-1, with 9 bases fitting TRBD2. CDR3 length: 15 residues. Trimming took 4 bases from V and 9 from J; bases not matched to a gene: 11. Germline loops: CDR1 SGHRS, CDR2 YFSETQ.

The J gene is TRBJ2-7, the V gene TRBV27; no reliable D call. Per germline, CDR1 MNHEY and CDR2 SMNVEV (reference sequence). V was trimmed by 3 bases and J by 4 bases, leaving 10 bases between them. The CDR3 totals 13 residues. This chain's CDR3 is CASSFLEGYEQYF. The DNA of the CDR3 is TGTGCCAGCAGTTTTCTAGAAGGATACGAGCAGTACTTC.

This chain's CDR3 is CACTSRGNTGELFF. Here the CDR3 DNA reads TGTGCCTGTACCTCACGGGGGAACACCGGGGAGCTGTTTTTT. V and J are TRBV30 and TRBJ2-2, with TRBD2 as a possible D gene (5 bases). CDR1 GTSNPN and CDR2 SVGIG come from the germline V gene (reference sequence). There are 14 residues in the CDR3. V was clipped by 6 bases and J by 1 base, with 12 bases between them.

In its sample, this clone was seen a few times. The V gene is TRBV28, the J gene TRBJ1-5; 7 nucleotides line up with TRBD1. The CDR3 loop spans 16 amino acids. CDR1 is MDHEN and CDR2 is SYDVKM in the germline V gene. V was pared by 5 bases and J by 5 bases, with 12 bases of the junction left unmatched. The CDR3 DNA reads as TGTGCCAGCAGTGTCCCCCTCGGACAGGACGATCAGCCCCAGCATTTT. Its translation is CASSVPLGQDDQPQHF.

The table lists this clone with a few counts. The chain carries TRBV6-6 and TRBJ1-4; TRBD1 agrees at 10 bases. The CDR3 loop spans 14 amino acids. V was pared by 2 bases and J by 6 bases, with 0 bases of the junction left unmatched. CDR1 is MNHNY, CDR2 SVGAGI, per germline (reference sequence). CDR3 region: CASSYGTGDEKLFF. DNA of the CDR3: TGTGCCAGCAGTTACGGGACAGGGGATGAAAAACTGTTTTTT.

V gene TRBV9 combines with J gene TRBJ2-1; maybe TRBD1 (7 bases). V dropped 7 bases and J dropped 8 bases, with 19 bases sitting between them. Germline-derived CDR1 and CDR2 are SGDLS and YYNGEE. The CDR3 covers 14 residues. The CDR3 DNA reads as TGTGCCAGCTCCCCCAGGGGGGCGGTTGATGAGCAGTTCTTC. This translates into CASSPRGAVDEQFF.

This clone was observed many times. The chain joins TRBV7-2 to TRBJ2-4; 7 bases map to TRBD1. This CDR3 is 14 amino acids long. Germline V CDR1 and CDR2: SGHTA, FQGNSA. Losses at the gene ends were 5 bases for V and 8 bases for J; bases not matched to a gene: 9. The CDR3 nucleotides read TGTGCCAGCAGCGACGACAGGGTCTGGGACATTCAGTACTTC. Translating gives CASSDDRVWDIQYF.

V usage is TRBV30 and J usage is TRBJ1-1, with D possibly TRBD1 on 6 matching bases. The CDR3 extends over 12 amino acids. V was trimmed by 0 bases and J by 11 bases, leaving 13 bases between them. Germline loops: CDR1 GTSNPN, CDR2 SVGIG (reference sequence). CDR3 in amino acids: CAWSVGAGVAFF. Written as DNA, the CDR3 is TGTGCCTGGAGTGTAGGTGCAGGGGTCGCTTTCTTT.

A few counts support this clone. The J gene is TRBJ2-3, the V gene TRBV9; 8 bases line up with TRBD2. This CDR3 is built from 16 residues. Germline loops: CDR1 SGDLS, CDR2 YYNGEE. V shed 4 bases and J 3 bases; nucleotides not matched to a gene: 10. The CDR3, as DNA: TGTGCCAGCAGCCCCTTAGCGGGGCCCGGGACAGATACGCAGTATTTT. Its protein is CASSPLAGPGTDTQYF. Filled out from reference TRBV9 and TRBJ2-3, the complete variable domain reads DSGVTQTPKHLITATGQRVTLRCSPRSGDLSVYWYQQSLDQGLQFLIQYYNGEERAKGNILERFSAQQFPDLHSELNLSSLELGDSALYFCASSPLAGPGTDTQYFGPGTRLTVL.

The chain joins TRBV6-5 to TRBJ1-5, with no clear D. Germline lookup yields CDR1 MNHEY and CDR2 SVGAGI. V was cut by 2 bases and J by 1 base, with 12 bases left in between. The CDR3 spans 16 residues. The chain's CDR3 is CASSYEGGWSNQPQHF. CDR3 nucleotide sequence: TGTGCCAGCAGTTACGAGGGAGGGTGGAGCAATCAGCCCCAGCATTTT.

A few counts support this clone. The chain joins TRBV7-9 to TRBJ1-2; perhaps TRBD1 as D (5 bases). The CDR3 spans 14 residues. Germline assignment: CDR1 SEHNR and CDR2 FQNEAQ (reference sequence). Trimming stripped 5 bases from V and 1 base from J, with 11 bases between. The CDR3 sequence is CASSRQSHNYGYTF. DNA of the CDR3: TGTGCCAGCAGCCGACAGAGCCATAACTATGGCTACACCTTC.

This clone was counted many times. The genes are TRBV29-1 and TRBJ2-1; the D gene is possibly TRBD2 (5 bases). The length of the CDR3 is 13 residues. The V end lost 3 bases, the J end lost 4 bases, and 10 bases lay between the germline ends. CDR1 SQVTM and CDR2 ANQGSEA come from the germline V gene. The CDR3 protein is CSVDVGGYNEQFF. CDR3 nucleotides: TGCAGCGTTGACGTCGGAGGTTACAATGAGCAGTTCTTC.

This clone was seen a few times. The rearrangement links TRBV21-1 to TRBJ2-7; the DNA was not used to check the table's D call, TRBD1. TRBV21-1 is flagged as a pseudogene. This CDR3 region has 15 residues. The CDR3 bases are TGTGCCAGCACCACAGCGGGGGCCGGTTTATACGAGCAGTACTTC. This codes for CASTTAGAGLYEQYF.

This clone was detected a few times. The chain has TRBV7-9 and TRBJ2-5; 7 nucleotides line up with TRBD1. The CDR3 consists of 9 residues. Trimming cost V 10 bases and J 12 bases; bases outside gene matches: 5. The germline V gene encodes CDR1 SEHNR and CDR2 FQNEAQ (reference sequence). The CDR3 here is CAIGTAKYF. In nucleotides, the CDR3 is TGTGCCATAGGGACAGCGAAGTACTTC.

This clone was observed a few times. The chain recombines TRBV2 with TRBJ2-6; D is ambiguous. The CDR3 length is 15 residues. The ends were cut back, 7 bases at V and 0 bases at J, with 10 bases in the middle. Germline-derived CDR1 and CDR2 are SNHLY and FYNNEI. CDR3 loop: CASIDVPSGANVLTF. The CDR3 bases are TGTGCCAGCATTGACGTTCCCTCTGGGGCCAACGTCCTGACTTTC.

There are a few counts of this clone. The chain is built from TRBV5-6 and TRBJ2-5, with TRBD1 identical over 10 bases. Germline loops: CDR1 SGHDT, CDR2 YYEEEE. The CDR3 sequence is 15 residues long. With 4 bases clipped from V and 3 bases from J, the junction kept 6 bases outside the gene matches. The CDR3 here is CASSPTGGRKETQYF. In DNA, the CDR3 is TGTGCCAGCAGCCCGACAGGGGGCCGAAAAGAGACCCAGTACTTC.

This clone has more than one count but fewer than ten. V is TRBV7-9 and J is TRBJ2-7; D is possibly TRBD2 (6 bases). The CDR3 loop spans 13 amino acids. V gave up 5 bases and J gave up 3 bases, with 11 bases separating them. The V gene's germline CDR1 is SEHNR and CDR2 FQNEAQ (reference sequence). The CDR3 sequence: CASSTMGGYEQYF. CDR3 sequence (DNA): TGTGCCAGCAGCACTATGGGAGGCTACGAGCAGTACTTC.

The chain joins TRBV5-1 to TRBJ1-4, with D unclear. CDR1 and CDR2 (germline): SGHRS, YFSETQ. The length of the CDR3 is 13 residues. Trimming stripped 3 bases from V and 8 bases from J, with 11 bases between. The CDR3 protein is CASSSTTREKLFF. The CDR3 bases are TGCGCCAGCAGCTCAACAACGAGGGAAAAACTGTTTTTT.

This clone was seen at least ten times. This sample includes further DNA sequences coding for the same CDR3. The rearrangement uses TRBV7-9 and TRBJ2-7; 8 bases are a match to TRBD1. Germline V gives CDR1 SEHNR, CDR2 FQNEAQ (reference sequence). The CDR3 runs 14 residues. Unmatched junction bases numbered 3, after V lost 3 bases and J lost 2 bases. The CDR3, as DNA: TGTGCCAGCAGCTTGATACAGGGGGCCTACGAGCAGTACTTC. It encodes CASSLIQGAYEQYF.

The genes are TRBV30 and TRBJ1-2; the D is unclear. The length of the CDR3 is 11 residues. The germline V gene has CDR1 GTSNPN and CDR2 SVGIG (reference sequence). V gave up 0 bases and J gave up 8 bases, with 7 bases separating them. CDR3 loop: CAWSVGVGYTF. CDR3 coding DNA: TGTGCCTGGAGTGTCGGGGTGGGCTACACCTTC.

The chain links TRBV5-4 to TRBJ2-6; 8 bases line up with TRBD1. CDR3 size: 16 residues. CDR1 is SGHNT and CDR2 is YYREEE in the germline V gene (reference sequence). J gave up 2 bases and V 4 bases, and 5 bases lay outside the gene matches. The CDR3 bases are TGTGCCAGCAGCCCCCAGGACAGGGCTGGGGCCAACGTCCTGACTTTC. Translated: CASSPQDRAGANVLTF.